The 18 T cell receptor beta chains below were found in one sample sequenced in a study of regulatory T cells in long-lasting Graves disease. Documented time point: newly diagnosed GD, antithyroid drugs for less than 3 months. Researchers made the TCR library from RNA that was extracted from PBMCs. Building of the TCR beta libraries involved iRepertoire HTBI primers and Arm-PCR of CDR3 regions. TCRdb analysed the multiplex PCR reads with MiXCR anew, one entry per CDR3 protein. The sample includes about 610,000 distinct CDR3 sequences, 16% of them seen just once. The same sample was also studied in work on T cells in Graves' hyperthyroidism and ophthalmopathy.

The material sequenced was peripheral blood mononuclear cells (PBMCs), taken at new diagnosis, from a patient treated with antithyroid drugs. Receptor source: a man aged 18 to 35 with Graves disease.

In this sample, this clonotype turned up a few times. An end of the junction differs from the germline gene, which may be a read error. The chain couples TRBV12-3 or TRBV12-4 to TRBJ1-6; possibly TRBD1 for D (5 bases). CDR3 length: 14 residues. CDR3 in DNA: TGTGCCAGCAGTTTAGGTCAGGGTGGTTCACCCCCCCACTTT. Translating it yields CASSLGQGGSPPHF.

Only a few counts were recorded for this clonotype. V gene TRBV7-9 combines with J gene TRBJ1-2; tentative D call: TRBD1 (6 bases). The CDR3 consists of 14 residues. Germline values: CDR1 SEHNR, CDR2 FQNEAQ (reference sequence). The germline V and J ends were trimmed by 5 bases and 6 bases, with 16 bases remaining between them. The CDR3 DNA is TGTGCCAGCAGCCCCGTCCAGGGGAGGAATGGCTACACCTTC. Its protein product is CASSPVQGRNGYTF. The variable domain in full, completed from reference TRBV7-9 and TRBJ1-2, reads DTGVSQNPRHKITKRGQNVTFRCDPISEHNRLYWYRQTLGQGPEFLTYFQNEAQLEKSRLLSDRFSAERPKGSFSTLEIQRTEQGDSAMYLCASSPVQGRNGYTFGSGTRLTVV.

V gene TRBV9 combines with J gene TRBJ2-1; no reliable D call. V was shortened by 3 bases and J by 3 bases, with 16 bases between the two germline ends. Germline values: CDR1 SGDLS, CDR2 YYNGEE. This CDR3 is built from 16 residues. CDR3 sequence: CASSAPPAGIYNEQFF. The DNA for the CDR3 is TGTGCCAGCAGCGCGCCCCCCGCTGGGATCTACAATGAGCAGTTCTTC. The complete variable domain, with remaining parts taken from reference TRBV9 and TRBJ2-1, reads DSGVTQTPKHLITATGQRVTLRCSPRSGDLSVYWYQQSLDQGLQFLIQYYNGEERAKGNILERFSAQQFPDLHSELNLSSLELGDSALYFCASSAPPAGIYNEQFFGPGTRLTVL.

This clonotype was seen at least ten times. The V call is TRBV2, the J call TRBJ1-1; no reliable D call. Trimming took off 3 bases at V and 6 bases at J, with 11 bases between the two ends. The germline CDR1 and CDR2 sequences are SNHLY and FYNNEI. CDR3 length: 13 residues. This CDR3 is CASSESRWSEAFF. The CDR3 region has the DNA TGTGCCAGCAGTGAGAGTCGGTGGTCTGAAGCTTTCTTT.

The rearrangement links TRBV5-6 to TRBJ2-7; 11 bases line up with TRBD2. With V trimmed by 0 bases and J by 3 bases, 5 bases remained unmatched. CDR1 SGHDT and CDR2 YYEEEE come from the germline V gene. CDR3 length: 16 amino acids. The CDR3 sequence is CASSLDRGLADYEQYF. CDR3 DNA: TGTGCCAGCAGCTTGGATCGGGGACTAGCGGACTACGAGCAGTACTTC. Supplemented by reference TRBV5-6 and TRBJ2-7, the full variable domain reads DAGVTQSPTHLIKTRGQQVTLRCSPKSGHDTVSWYQQALGQGPQFIFQYYEEEERQRGNFPDRFSGHQFPNYSSELNVNALLLGDSALYLCASSLDRGLADYEQYFGPGTRLTVT.

This clonotype has a handful of counts. The chain has TRBV20-1 and TRBJ1-6, with 7 bases matching TRBD1. The CDR3 is made up of 15 amino acids. CDR1 is DFQATT, CDR2 SNEGSKA, per germline (reference sequence). V shed 3 bases and J 7 bases; nucleotides not matched to a gene: 9. The DNA of the CDR3 is TGCAGTGCTAGCGGGACAGCACGTCGGAATTCACCCCTCCACTTT. This translates into CSASGTARRNSPLHF.

The rearrangement joins TRBV4-1 to TRBJ2-1; D not resolved. There are 10 residues in the CDR3. The germline gives CDR1 MGHRA, CDR2 YSYEKL. The V and J ends lost 4 bases and 8 bases respectively, with 3 bases between them. The CDR3 region is CASSPDEQFF. DNA of the CDR3: TGCGCCAGCAGCCCCGATGAGCAGTTCTTC.

The chain uses TRBV25-1 and TRBJ2-4; unclear D gene. Germline V gene lookup returns CDR1 MGHDK and CDR2 SYGVNS. Trimming left V 1 base short and J 3 bases short, with 10 bases between. CDR3 length: 15 residues. DNA for the CDR3: TGTGCCAGCAGTGAATTCTCGGGCAACAAAAACATTCAGTACTTC. Amino acid sequence: CASSEFSGNKNIQYF.

This clonotype was recorded many times. The V and J genes are TRBV30 and TRBJ1-2; no definite D call. Looked up from germline, CDR1 is GTSNPN and CDR2 is SVGIG (reference sequence). The CDR3 consists of 12 residues. V lost 4 bases and J 4 bases, leaving 10 bases between the germline ends. The CDR3 nucleotides read TGTGCCTGGATTAGTAGGAGCTATGGCTACACCTTC. This gives the protein CAWISRSYGYTF.

In this sample, this clonotype turned up many times. The V call is TRBV6-9, the J call TRBJ2-1, with 12 bases identical to TRBD2. The V and J ends lost 4 bases and 5 bases, in that order; junction bases with no gene match: 6. In germline, CDR1 is MNHGY, CDR2 SVAAGI. The CDR3 extends over 16 amino acids. CDR3 amino acids: CASSFTTSGGNNEQFF. In DNA form, the CDR3 reads TGTGCCAGCAGTTTTACGACTAGCGGGGGCAACAATGAGCAGTTCTTC.

The chain has TRBV19 and TRBJ1-4; 7 positions match TRBD1. The CDR3 is 14 amino acids. The germline CDR1 and CDR2 sequences are LNHDA and SQIVND (reference sequence). V lost 7 bases to trimming and J lost 6 bases; unmatched junction nucleotides: 8. DNA of the CDR3: TGTGCCAGTACCCCGACAGGGTTTTATGAAAAACTGTTTTTT. Amino acids: CASTPTGFYEKLFF. The whole variable domain, remainder taken from reference TRBV19 and TRBJ1-4, is DGGITQSPKYLFRKEGQNVTLSCEQNLNHDAMYWYRQDPGQGLRLIYYSQIVNDFQKGDIAEGYSVSREKKESFPLTVTSAQKNPTAFYLCASTPTGFYEKLFFGSGTQLSVL.

The chain employs TRBV7-9 and TRBJ1-6; the D is unclear. Trimming took off 6 bases at V and 0 bases at J, with 15 bases between the two ends. Germline V gives CDR1 SEHNR, CDR2 FQNEAQ (reference sequence). The CDR3 totals 17 residues. This CDR3 is CASRPALLSSYNSPLHF. The CDR3 nucleotides are TGTGCCAGCAGGCCGGCCCTTCTGAGCTCCTATAATTCACCCCTCCACTTT. The full variable domain, completed using reference TRBV7-9 and TRBJ1-6, is DTGVSQNPRHKITKRGQNVTFRCDPISEHNRLYWYRQTLGQGPEFLTYFQNEAQLEKSRLLSDRFSAERPKGSFSTLEIQRTEQGDSAMYLCASRPALLSSYNSPLHFGNGTRLTVT.

A note on this clonotype: At one boundary the junction diverges from the germline segment, which might be a read error. The J gene is TRBJ2-1, the V gene TRBV16; 8 bases align to TRBD2. This CDR3 is built from 18 residues. CDR1 and CDR2 (germline): KGHSY, FQNENV. CDR3 coding DNA: TGCGCCAGCAGCCAGAGGCGACTAGCGTCTAGGGGCCAAAATGAGCAGTTCTTC. Amino acid sequence: CASSQRRLASRGQNEQFF.

There are a few counts of this clonotype. The chain employs TRBV6-1 and TRBJ2-7, with D possibly being TRBD1 (5 bases). The CDR3 is 16 residues long. Between the trimmed V and J ends, which lost 3 bases and 0 bases, there was a span of 15 bases. Germline CDR1 MNHNS, CDR2 SASEGT. CDR3 in amino acids: CASSDSQGHSSYEQYF. The CDR3 nucleotides read TGTGCCAGCAGTGACTCTCAGGGCCATAGCTCCTACGAGCAGTACTTC.

This clonotype was detected many times. J is TRBJ2-1 and V is TRBV5-1; D may be TRBD1 (5 bases). V was pared by 4 bases and J by 12 bases, with 14 bases between. The CDR3 has 12 residues. Germline CDR1 reads SGHRS; CDR2 reads YFSETQ. In DNA form, the CDR3 reads TGCGCCAGCAGCCTAGGGGTGAACCCGCAGTTCTTC. It specifies CASSLGVNPQFF.

The chain employs TRBV20-1 and TRBJ2-2; D is possibly TRBD2 (6 bases). Looked up from germline, CDR1 is DFQATT and CDR2 is SNEGSKA (reference sequence). The CDR3 length is 15 residues. Trimming removed 2 bases from V and 2 bases from J, with 12 bases in between. The CDR3 DNA reads as TGCAGTGCTAGACGACCGGGGGTAAACACCGGGGAGCTGTTTTTT. Its translation is CSARRPGVNTGELFF.

This chain joins TRBV6-2 or TRBV6-3 and TRBJ2-3, with 8 bases that match TRBD2. V trimming: 4 bases; J trimming: 5 bases; junction bases outside the gene matches: 11. CDR1 and CDR2 (germline): MNHEY, SVGEGT. The CDR3 is made up of 16 amino acids. CDR3 residues: CASSWIAGGGRDTQYF. CDR3 nucleotide sequence: TGTGCCAGCAGTTGGATTGCGGGAGGTGGGAGAGATACGCAGTATTTT.

The rearrangement links TRBV9 to TRBJ2-5; 7 bases match TRBD2. Germline loops: CDR1 SGDLS, CDR2 YYNGEE. The CDR3 covers 14 residues. Germline trimming cut 3 bases from V and 3 bases from J; bases unmatched to any gene: 5. The CDR3 DNA is TGTGCCAGCAGCGCCGGACTAGATAAAGAGACCCAGTACTTC. As protein: CASSAGLDKETQYF.